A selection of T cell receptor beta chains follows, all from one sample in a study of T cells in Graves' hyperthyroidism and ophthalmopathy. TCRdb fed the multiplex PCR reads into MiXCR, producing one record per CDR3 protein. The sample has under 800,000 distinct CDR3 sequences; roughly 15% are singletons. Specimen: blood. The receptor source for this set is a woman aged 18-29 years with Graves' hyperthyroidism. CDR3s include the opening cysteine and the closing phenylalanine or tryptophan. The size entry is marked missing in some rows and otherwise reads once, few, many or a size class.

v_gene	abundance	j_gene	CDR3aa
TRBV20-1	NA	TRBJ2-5	CSARTSGSGETQYF
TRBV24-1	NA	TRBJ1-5	CATSGGNQPQHF
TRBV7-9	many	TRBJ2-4	CASSLVGPGQNIQYF
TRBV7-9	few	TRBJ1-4	CASSPPGSARGEKLFF
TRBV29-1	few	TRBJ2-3	CSVLRSAVSSTDTQYF
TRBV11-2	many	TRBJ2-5	CASSFTPPTQYF
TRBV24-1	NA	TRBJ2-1	CATSDLEAYNEQFF
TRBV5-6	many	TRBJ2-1	CASSLGYGYNEQFF
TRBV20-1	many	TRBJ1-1	CSARRTVMNTEAFF
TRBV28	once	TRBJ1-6	CASSPAGQGHSPLHF
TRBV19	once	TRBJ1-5	CASSIPGQGSQPQHF
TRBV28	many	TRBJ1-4	CASSSTGLATNEKLFF
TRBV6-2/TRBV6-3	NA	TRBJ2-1	CASSQTRVAGVVEQFF
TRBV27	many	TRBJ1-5	CASSSTGDKGNQPQHF
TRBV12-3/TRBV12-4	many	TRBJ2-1	CASSGPWASGSGDEQFF
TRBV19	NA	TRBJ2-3	CASSPLRRDFPRDTQYF
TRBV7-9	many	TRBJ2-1	CASSLQTFPGTGSDEQFF
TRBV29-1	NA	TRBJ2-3	CSAQADNTDTQYF
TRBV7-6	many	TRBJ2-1	CASSFSSGNYNEQFF
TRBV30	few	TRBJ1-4	CAWSEQLNEKLFF
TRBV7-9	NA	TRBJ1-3	CASSIRTGERNTIYF
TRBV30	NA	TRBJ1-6	CTWSVGRVHSPLHF
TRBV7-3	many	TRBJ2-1	CASSIPGGRNEQFF
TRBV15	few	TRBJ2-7	CATSRDVTSGSRVYF
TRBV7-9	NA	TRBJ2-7	CASSFLMGQGVYEQYF
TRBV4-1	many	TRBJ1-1	CANSQVPDRITEAFF
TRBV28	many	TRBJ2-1	CASSFWRETKGEQFF
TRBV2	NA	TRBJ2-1	CASSDDRLVNNEQFF
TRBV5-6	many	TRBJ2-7	CASSLVTEWVGQYF
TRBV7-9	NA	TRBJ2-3	CASSGQRGSDTQYF
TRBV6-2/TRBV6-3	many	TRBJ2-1	CASSTSGLFDEQFF
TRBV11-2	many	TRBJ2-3	CASSVGLSTDTQYF
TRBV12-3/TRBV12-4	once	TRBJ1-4	CASSRRRDREQVANEKLFF
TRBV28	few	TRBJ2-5	CASSLGTGILQETQYF